The subject of this entry is one T cell receptor (beta chain). Profiling relied on immunoSEQ multiplex PCR, and the TCRdb table lists in-frame clones only, not all of them. The sample contains 250,000 to 350,000 clones, about 89% of which appear only once. This specimen belongs to a study of blood T cell repertoires in COVID-19. The CDR3 covers 16 residues. Looked up from germline, CDR1 is MNHNY and CDR2 is SVGAGI (reference sequence). V was shortened by 7 bases and J by 7 bases, with 20 bases between the two germline ends. The sequenced sample consisted of peripheral blood. This sequence was found in a woman aged 40 to 50 who had recovered from COVID-19. The chain uses TRBV6-6 and TRBJ1-6, with D tentatively TRBD1 (6 bases). CDR3 residues: CASMGGGGEGNSPLHF. In DNA, the CDR3 is TGTGCCAGCATGGGTGGGGGGGGCGAGGGGAATTCACCCCTCCACTTT.